This is a list of T cell receptor beta chains from one sample in a study of cytomegalovirus exposure and HLA in healthy donors. Generated by immunoSEQ multiplex PCR, the TCRdb table keeps only in-frame clones and is missing some. The table shows some 65,000 clones, with roughly 70% occurring only once. Input material: PBMCs. These receptors originate from a woman in her thirties in good health and CMV-seronegative. The conserved cysteine and the conserved F or W are not part of the CDR3 here. The order of the fields is J gene, clone size, V gene, CDR3 protein. Where a row states a size, it is once, few, many or the class of an expanded clone; other rows omit it.

J gene: TRBJ2-7; clone size: -; V gene: TRBV27; CDR3 protein: ASSSPGQGRVGQY
J gene: TRBJ1-6; clone size: -; V gene: TRBV6-4; CDR3 protein: ASSDDRVDSPLH
J gene: TRBJ1-4; clone size: -; V gene: TRBV4-1; CDR3 protein: ASSQIGTALNEKLF
J gene: TRBJ2-7; clone size: -; V gene: TRBV19; CDR3 protein: ASSTATGGLYEQY
J gene: TRBJ2-7; clone size: -; V gene: TRBV30; CDR3 protein: AFRGGGFYEQY
J gene: TRBJ1-1; clone size: -; V gene: TRBV21-1; CDR3 protein: ASSKSPGEWEYGRGRTEAF
J gene: TRBJ2-3; clone size: -; V gene: TRBV6-5; CDR3 protein: ASSYTGTGADTQY
J gene: TRBJ1-6; clone size: -; V gene: TRBV5-8; CDR3 protein: ASSLRATPLH
J gene: TRBJ1-3; clone size: once; V gene: TRBV2; CDR3 protein: ASRADSGNTIY
J gene: TRBJ1-2; clone size: -; V gene: TRBV30; CDR3 protein: AWSRFAGGGRGYT
J gene: TRBJ1-2; clone size: few; V gene: TRBV7-9; CDR3 protein: ASSSESNYGYT
J gene: TRBJ2-7; clone size: once; V gene: TRBV7-2; CDR3 protein: ASRLGRRAYEQY
J gene: TRBJ2-1; clone size: once; V gene: TRBV4-3; CDR3 protein: ASSHGTGTFNEQF
J gene: TRBJ2-1; clone size: few; V gene: TRBV28; CDR3 protein: ASSLLGNEQF
J gene: TRBJ2-3; clone size: -; V gene: TRBV19; CDR3 protein: ASTPGGGGTDTQY
J gene: TRBJ2-1; clone size: -; V gene: TRBV4-3; CDR3 protein: ASSQPPLGVSEQF
J gene: TRBJ1-5; clone size: few; V gene: TRBV5-1; CDR3 protein: ASSQTTGHNQPQH
J gene: TRBJ2-5; clone size: -; V gene: TRBV4-1; CDR3 protein: ASSHAGGPETQY
J gene: TRBJ1-6; clone size: -; V gene: TRBV2; CDR3 protein: ASSARGNLNSPLH
J gene: TRBJ1-5; clone size: -; V gene: TRBV30; CDR3 protein: AWSSQGLKPQH
J gene: TRBJ2-1; clone size: -; V gene: TRBV5-1; CDR3 protein: ASTLQGLAGGSEQF
J gene: TRBJ1-6; clone size: -; V gene: TRBV4-2; CDR3 protein: ASSLTRQGRNSPLH
J gene: TRBJ2-6; clone size: -; V gene: TRBV29-1; CDR3 protein: SVQRSGANVLT
J gene: TRBJ1-2; clone size: -; V gene: TRBV5-5; CDR3 protein: ASSLGQGDNYGYT
J gene: TRBJ1-1; clone size: few; V gene: TRBV2; CDR3 protein: ASRLDRGVREAF
J gene: TRBJ2-7; clone size: -; V gene: TRBV7-9; CDR3 protein: ASSSRQVLSQY
J gene: TRBJ2-1; clone size: few; V gene: TRBV5-1; CDR3 protein: ASSLVGGGAVNEQF
J gene: TRBJ1-1; clone size: few; V gene: TRBV5-5; CDR3 protein: ASSLALLTEAF
J gene: TRBJ2-1; clone size: -; V gene: TRBV29-1; CDR3 protein: SCYGRGGRQF
J gene: TRBJ2-7; clone size: -; V gene: TRBV30; CDR3 protein: AWGQYEQY
J gene: TRBJ2-2; clone size: few; V gene: TRBV7-6; CDR3 protein: ASSSTGKFAGELF
J gene: TRBJ1-1; clone size: -; V gene: TRBV7-6; CDR3 protein: ASSPGTGAGTEAF
J gene: TRBJ1-1; clone size: few; V gene: TRBV29-1; CDR3 protein: SVEVRSQRTEAF
J gene: TRBJ2-7; clone size: few; V gene: TRBV5-5; CDR3 protein: ASSSVQGSTYEQY
J gene: TRBJ1-6; clone size: -; V gene: TRBV10-3; CDR3 protein: AIRGGVDAYNSPLH
J gene: TRBJ2-1; clone size: -; V gene: TRBV4-1; CDR3 protein: ASSPSNLNEQF
J gene: TRBJ2-5; clone size: -; V gene: TRBV5-4; CDR3 protein: ASSPPLGSGGLQETQY
J gene: TRBJ1-2; clone size: few; V gene: TRBV5-1; CDR3 protein: ASSLPGTGGTSGYT
J gene: TRBJ2-3; clone size: -; V gene: TRBV10-1; CDR3 protein: ASSAQGGADTQY
J gene: TRBJ2-7; clone size: -; V gene: TRBV7-9; CDR3 protein: ASSSRPSRTASYEQY
J gene: TRBJ2-3; clone size: -; V gene: TRBV9; CDR3 protein: ASSYRGTDTQY
J gene: TRBJ2-3; clone size: -; V gene: TRBV18; CDR3 protein: ASSLFAGGGTDTQY
J gene: TRBJ1-5; clone size: -; V gene: TRBV30; CDR3 protein: AWAGHSNQPQH
J gene: TRBJ1-4; clone size: -; V gene: TRBV9; CDR3 protein: ASSVEGSGEKLF
J gene: TRBJ1-1; clone size: -; V gene: TRBV29-1; CDR3 protein: IVEDLQWNQGEAF
J gene: TRBJ1-1; clone size: -; V gene: TRBV11-2; CDR3 protein: ASSPRNTEAF
J gene: TRBJ2-7; clone size: -; V gene: TRBV6-4; CDR3 protein: ASRALVTFFYEQY
J gene: TRBJ1-1; clone size: -; V gene: TRBV19; CDR3 protein: ASSIAQGVMNTEAF
J gene: TRBJ2-7; clone size: -; V gene: TRBV25-1; CDR3 protein: ASSDGVAGGYEQY
J gene: TRBJ1-1; clone size: many; V gene: TRBV6-6; CDR3 protein: ASSNADRGGTEAF
J gene: TRBJ1-1; clone size: -; V gene: TRBV5-1; CDR3 protein: ASIYNREAF
J gene: TRBJ1-5; clone size: -; V gene: TRBV7-9; CDR3 protein: ASSPSGTGFNQPQH
J gene: TRBJ2-5; clone size: -; V gene: TRBV5-8; CDR3 protein: ASRDDRETQY
J gene: TRBJ1-5; clone size: -; V gene: TRBV6-1; CDR3 protein: ASSDNYSNQPQH
J gene: TRBJ1-1; clone size: -; V gene: TRBV2; CDR3 protein: ASRRDTSNTEAF
J gene: TRBJ2-3; clone size: once; V gene: TRBV9; CDR3 protein: ASSVDLAGGGTDTQY
J gene: TRBJ1-2; clone size: -; V gene: TRBV19; CDR3 protein: ASSRTVQGYT
J gene: TRBJ2-7; clone size: once; V gene: TRBV9; CDR3 protein: ASSGREQY
J gene: TRBJ1-1; clone size: -; V gene: TRBV5-1; CDR3 protein: ASSHGTGDTEAF